The clone carrying this T cell receptor (beta chain) appeared once. This record comes from a study of control samples from healthy donors and cancer patients. Looked up from germline, CDR1 is LNHDA and CDR2 is SQIVND (reference sequence). The CDR3 extends over 15 amino acids. V was clipped by 1 base and J by 7 bases, with 16 bases between them. Assay: immunoSEQ multiplex PCR; the TCRdb copy retains only in-frame clones and omits some. This sample has about 83,000 clones, with 91% found just once. The TCR comes from a man between 50 and 59 years old in good health. The chain links TRBV19 to TRBJ1-1, with a possible D match to TRBD1 (6 bases). The sequencing sample was made of blood. The DNA of the CDR3 is TGTGCCAGTAGTATAGCCCCGGGGGGGCCTTTTGAAGCTTTCTTT. It specifies CASSIAPGGPFEAFF. Together with reference TRBV19 and TRBJ1-1, the CDR3 gives the full variable domain: DGGITQSPKYLFRKEGQNVTLSCEQNLNHDAMYWYRQDPGQGLRLIYYSQIVNDFQKGDIAEGYSVSREKKESFPLTVTSAQKNPTAFYLCASSIAPGGPFEAFFGQGTRLTVV.